This T cell receptor (beta chain) was found in a study of CD8 T cells in Susac syndrome. The CDR3 consists of 13 residues. Germline V gene sequence: CDR1 DFQATT, CDR2 SNEGSKA (reference sequence). The V and J ends lost 7 bases and 8 bases respectively, with 18 bases between them. Study conclusions and caveats: Individuals included in the TCR sequencing and HLA analysis were acknowledged by the study to be relatively few in number.

cDNA came from about 0.46 to 1 ug RNA primed by random hexamers. The authors amplified TCR beta CDR3 across 54 Vbeta and 13 Jbeta using immunoSEQ multiplex PCR. A single record per CDR3 protein comes from TCRdb applying MiXCR to the immunoSEQ multiplex PCR reads. The repertoire holds about 180,000 distinct CDR3 sequences, with 90% to 95% as singletons. Note on this clonotype: As yet, its antigen is unknown.

The multiple sclerosis control group was made up of treatment-naive patients with stable or active relapsing-remitting disease. It was negative isolation that provided the CD8+ and CD4+ T cells, whereas TEMRA cells were enriched by FACS. The sample comprised CD8+ T cells from PBMCs. J is TRBJ2-1 and V is TRBV20-1; D gene ambiguous. This clonotype was sampled from a human donor with multiple sclerosis. CDR3 protein: CSGMLDPRDEQFF. DNA for the CDR3: TGCAGTGGTATGCTCGATCCACGGGATGAGCAGTTCTTC.